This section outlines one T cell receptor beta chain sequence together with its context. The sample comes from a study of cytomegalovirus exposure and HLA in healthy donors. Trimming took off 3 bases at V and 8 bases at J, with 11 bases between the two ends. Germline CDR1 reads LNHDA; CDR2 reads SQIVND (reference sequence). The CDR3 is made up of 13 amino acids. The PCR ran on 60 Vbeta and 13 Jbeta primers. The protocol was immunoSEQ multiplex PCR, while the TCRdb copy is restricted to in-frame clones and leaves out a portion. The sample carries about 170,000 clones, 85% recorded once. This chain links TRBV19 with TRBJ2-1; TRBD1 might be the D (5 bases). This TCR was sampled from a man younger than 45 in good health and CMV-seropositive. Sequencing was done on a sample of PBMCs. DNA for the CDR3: TGTGCCAGTAGTATGGGGCCTTTCCATGAGCAGTTCTTC. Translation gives CASSMGPFHEQFF.